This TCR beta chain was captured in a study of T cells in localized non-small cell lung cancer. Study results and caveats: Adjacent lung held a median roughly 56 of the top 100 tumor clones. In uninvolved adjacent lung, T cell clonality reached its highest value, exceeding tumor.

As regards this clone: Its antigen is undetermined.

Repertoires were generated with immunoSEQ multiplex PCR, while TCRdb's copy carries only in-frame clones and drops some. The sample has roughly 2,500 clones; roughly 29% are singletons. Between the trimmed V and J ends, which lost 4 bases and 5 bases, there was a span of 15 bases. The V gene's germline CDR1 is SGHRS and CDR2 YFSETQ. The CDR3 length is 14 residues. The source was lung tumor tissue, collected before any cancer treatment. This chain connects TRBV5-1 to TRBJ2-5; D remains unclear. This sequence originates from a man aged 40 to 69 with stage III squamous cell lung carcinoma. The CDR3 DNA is TGCGCCAGCAGCACCCTTTGGGCAAGGGAGACCCAGTACTTC. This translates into CASSTLWARETQYF.